One T cell receptor beta chain is described in this entry. This sample was included in a study of T cell changes during pregnancy in multiple sclerosis. V shed 6 bases, J shed 3 bases, and the junction held 5 bases outside the gene matches. The CDR3 is made up of 13 amino acids. Germline V CDR1 and CDR2: MNHEY, SMNVEV (reference sequence). Measured with immunoSEQ multiplex PCR; TCRdb has only the in-frame clones, and not every one. The sample has 70,000 or so clones, around nine tenths seen once. The material sequenced was CD4+ T cells from peripheral blood mononuclear cells, taken after pregnancy. This sequence joins TRBV27 and TRBJ2-7; 7 bases match TRBD1. The TCR was taken from a female donor with multiple sclerosis, enrolled in a pregnancy study. The CDR3 sequence: CASSDRQGYEQYF. The CDR3 DNA follows: TGTGCCAGCAGCGACCGACAGGGCTACGAGCAGTACTTC.